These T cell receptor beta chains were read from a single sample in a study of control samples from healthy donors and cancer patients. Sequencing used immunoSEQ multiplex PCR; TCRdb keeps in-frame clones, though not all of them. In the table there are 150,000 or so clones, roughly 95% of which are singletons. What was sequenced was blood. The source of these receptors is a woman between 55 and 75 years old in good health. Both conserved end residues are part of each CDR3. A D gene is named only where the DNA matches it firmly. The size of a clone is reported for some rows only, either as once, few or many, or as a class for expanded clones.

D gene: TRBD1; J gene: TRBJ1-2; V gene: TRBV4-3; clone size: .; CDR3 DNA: TGCGCCAGCAGCCACCCCGGGACAGATAGTAACTATGGCTACACCTTC; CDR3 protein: CASSHPGTDSNYGYTF
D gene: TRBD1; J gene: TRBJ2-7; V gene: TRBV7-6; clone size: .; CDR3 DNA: TGTGCCAGCAGCTTTGGGACAGAGGCCTACGAGCAGTACTTC; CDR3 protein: CASSFGTEAYEQYF
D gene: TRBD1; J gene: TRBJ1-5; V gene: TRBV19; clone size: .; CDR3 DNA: TGTGCCAGCCGAAGCCCAACAGGGGCCCGCAATCAGCCCCAGCATTTT; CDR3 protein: CASRSPTGARNQPQHF
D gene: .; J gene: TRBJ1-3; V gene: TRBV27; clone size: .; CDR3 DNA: TGTGCCAGCAGTTTGGGCCCCCAGACAGGAAGCTCTGGAAACACCATATATTTT; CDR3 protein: CASSLGPQTGSSGNTIYF
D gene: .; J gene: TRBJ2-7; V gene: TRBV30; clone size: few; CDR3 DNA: TGTGCCTGGAGTGTACGGACGGGGTGGTACTTC; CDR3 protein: CAWSVRTGWYF
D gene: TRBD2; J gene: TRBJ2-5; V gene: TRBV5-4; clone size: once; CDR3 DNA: TGTGCCAGCAGCTTGGCCTTGACTAGCGGGGAGTCAGAGACCCAGTACTTC; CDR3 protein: CASSLALTSGESETQYF
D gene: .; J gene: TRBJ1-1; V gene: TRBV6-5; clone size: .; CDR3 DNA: TGTGCCACCATCTTTTCCGCTAAAACTGAAGCTTTCTTT; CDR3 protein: CATIFSAKTEAFF
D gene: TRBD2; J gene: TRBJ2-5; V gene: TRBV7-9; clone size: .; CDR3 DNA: TGTGCCAGCAGCTTAGTAGGCGGGGGGACCCAAGAGACCCAGTACTTC; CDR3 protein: CASSLVGGGTQETQYF
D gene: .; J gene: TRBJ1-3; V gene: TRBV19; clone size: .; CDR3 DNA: TGTGCCAGTAGTGTACCTTCCTCTGGAAACACCATATATTTT; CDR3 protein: CASSVPSSGNTIYF
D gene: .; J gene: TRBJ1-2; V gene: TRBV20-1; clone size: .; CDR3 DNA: TGCAGTGCTAGAGAGGGGAGAGGCTACACCTTC; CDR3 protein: CSAREGRGYTF
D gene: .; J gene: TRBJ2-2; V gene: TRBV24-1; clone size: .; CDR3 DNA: TGTGCCACCAGTGATGCGGGGAACACCGGGGAGCTGTTTTTT; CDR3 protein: CATSDAGNTGELFF
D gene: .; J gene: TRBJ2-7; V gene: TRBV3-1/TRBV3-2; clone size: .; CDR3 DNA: TGTGCCAGCAGCCAAGGGGTAGTGGAGCAGTACTTC; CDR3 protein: CASSQGVVEQYF
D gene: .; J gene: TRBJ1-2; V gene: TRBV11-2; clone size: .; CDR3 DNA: TGTGCCAGCCGTCCACCTGGGGGGGGCTACACCTTC; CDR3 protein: CASRPPGGGYTF
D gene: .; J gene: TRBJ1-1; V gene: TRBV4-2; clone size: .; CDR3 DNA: TGTGCCAGCAGCCTCTCTGATGGCAGGCCGATCACTGAAGCTTTCTTT; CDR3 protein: CASSLSDGRPITEAFF
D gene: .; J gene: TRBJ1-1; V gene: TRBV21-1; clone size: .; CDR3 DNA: TGTGCCAGCAGAGGTGAAGCCCTGAACACTGAAGCTTTCTTT; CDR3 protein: CASRGEALNTEAFF
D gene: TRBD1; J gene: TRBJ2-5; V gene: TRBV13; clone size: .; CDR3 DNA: TGTGCCAGCAGCACACGGACAGGGCGAGGGGAGACCCAGTACTTC; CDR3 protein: CASSTRTGRGETQYF
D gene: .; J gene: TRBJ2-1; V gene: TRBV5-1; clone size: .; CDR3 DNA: TGCGCCAGCAGCTTGCCCAGTAATGAGCAGTTCTTC; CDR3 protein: CASSLPSNEQFF
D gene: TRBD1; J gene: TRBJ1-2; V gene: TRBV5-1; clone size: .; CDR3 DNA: TGCGCCAGCAGCACGACCGGGACAGGCTATGGCTACACCTTC; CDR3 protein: CASSTTGTGYGYTF
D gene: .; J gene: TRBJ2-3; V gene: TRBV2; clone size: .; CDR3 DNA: TGTGCCAGCAGTGAAGCGACCGGGAATACGCAGTATTTT; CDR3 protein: CASSEATGNTQYF
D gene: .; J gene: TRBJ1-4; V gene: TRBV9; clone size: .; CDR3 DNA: TGTGCCAGCAGCGTAGGCATAGTTTCAACTAATGAAAAACTGTTTTTT; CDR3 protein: CASSVGIVSTNEKLFF
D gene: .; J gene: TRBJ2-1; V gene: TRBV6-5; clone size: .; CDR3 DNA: TGTGCCAGCAGTTACTCGAGGCGCGCTGGGGATGAGCAGTTCTTC; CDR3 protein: CASSYSRRAGDEQFF
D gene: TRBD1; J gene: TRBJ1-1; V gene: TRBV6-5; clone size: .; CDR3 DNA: TGTGCCAGCAGTTTCCGGGACAGGGTTTGGAACACTGAAGCTTTCTTT; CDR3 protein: CASSFRDRVWNTEAFF
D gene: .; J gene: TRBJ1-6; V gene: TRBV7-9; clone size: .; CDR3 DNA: TGTGCCAGCAGCCTCCGGACCTTAGGGGATAATTCACCCCTCCACTTT; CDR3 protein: CASSLRTLGDNSPLHF
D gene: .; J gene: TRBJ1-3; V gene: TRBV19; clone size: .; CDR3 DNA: TGTGCCAGTAGCTGGTTTAGGCGGACTGGAAACACCATATATTTT; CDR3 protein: CASSWFRRTGNTIYF
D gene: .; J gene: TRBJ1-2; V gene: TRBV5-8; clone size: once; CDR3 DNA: TGTGCCAGCAGCTGGGGGGGGCATGGCTACACCTTC; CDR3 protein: CASSWGGHGYTF
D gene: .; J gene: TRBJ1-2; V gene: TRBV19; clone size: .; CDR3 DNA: TGTGCCGCCAGTAGTAACGACAAGGGGAATATAAAGTATGGCTACACCTTC; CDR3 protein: CAASSNDKGNIKYGYTF
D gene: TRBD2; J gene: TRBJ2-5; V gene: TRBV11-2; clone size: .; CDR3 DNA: TGTGCCAGCAGCTTAGGGGTACTAGCGGGTGAAGAGACCCAGTACTTC; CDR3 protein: CASSLGVLAGEETQYF
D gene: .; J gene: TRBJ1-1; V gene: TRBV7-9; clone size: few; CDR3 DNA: TGTGCCAGCGTCCGGGGAAAAGGGGGGCGAGGGGACACTGAAGCTTTCTTT; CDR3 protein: CASVRGKGGRGDTEAFF
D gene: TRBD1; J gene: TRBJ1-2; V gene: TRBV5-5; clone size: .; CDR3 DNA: TGTGCCAGCAGCTTGGTAGTCGGACAGGGCGGCTATGGCTACACCTTC; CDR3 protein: CASSLVVGQGGYGYTF
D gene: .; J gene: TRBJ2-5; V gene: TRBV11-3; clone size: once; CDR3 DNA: TGTGCCAGCAGCTTAGAAGGGTCAAGAGAGACCCAGTACTTC; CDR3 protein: CASSLEGSRETQYF
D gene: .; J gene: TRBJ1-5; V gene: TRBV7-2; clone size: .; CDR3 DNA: TGTGCCAGCAGATCAGGGGTTCAGCCCCAGCATTTT; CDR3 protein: CASRSGVQPQHF
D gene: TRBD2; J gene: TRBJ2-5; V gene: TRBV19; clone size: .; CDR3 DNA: TGTGCCAGTAACGGCGGGGGGGCTGTGAGAGAGACCCAGTACTTC; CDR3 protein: CASNGGGAVRETQYF
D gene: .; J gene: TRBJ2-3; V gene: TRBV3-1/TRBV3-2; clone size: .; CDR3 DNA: TGTGCCAGCAGCCACCTAACAGGGAGAGATACGCAGTATTTT; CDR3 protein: CASSHLTGRDTQYF
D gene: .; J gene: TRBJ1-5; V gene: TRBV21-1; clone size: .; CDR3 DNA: TGTGCCAGCAGCAAGCGGCAGGGAGAGCAGCCCCAGCATTTT; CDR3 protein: CASSKRQGEQPQHF
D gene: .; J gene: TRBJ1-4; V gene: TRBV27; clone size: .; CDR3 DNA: TGTGCCAGCAGCCCCGCCGGTAGAACTAATGAAAAACTGTTTTTT; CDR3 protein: CASSPAGRTNEKLFF
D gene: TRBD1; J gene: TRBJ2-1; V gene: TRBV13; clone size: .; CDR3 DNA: TGTGCCAGCACCTTTTCAAGGACAGGAGGTTACAATGAGCAGTTCTTC; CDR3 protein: CASTFSRTGGYNEQFF
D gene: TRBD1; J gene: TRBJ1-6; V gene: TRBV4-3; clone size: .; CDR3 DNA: TGCGCCAGCAGCCAATCGAGGACAGGGATAACACCCCTCCACTTT; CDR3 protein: CASSQSRTGITPLHF
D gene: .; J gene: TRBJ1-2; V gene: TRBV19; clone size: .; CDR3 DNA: TGTGCCAGTAGTATATGGACGGCCGGTTATGGCTACACCTTC; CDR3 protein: CASSIWTAGYGYTF
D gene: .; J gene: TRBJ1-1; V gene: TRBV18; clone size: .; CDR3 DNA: TGTGCCAGCTCACCGGTTGTAGAATCGAACACTGAAGCTTTCTTT; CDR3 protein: CASSPVVESNTEAFF
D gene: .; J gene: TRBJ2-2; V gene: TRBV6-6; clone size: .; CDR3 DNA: TGTGCCAGCAGTTCATCGGCCGGGGAGCTGTTTTTT; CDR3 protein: CASSSSAGELFF
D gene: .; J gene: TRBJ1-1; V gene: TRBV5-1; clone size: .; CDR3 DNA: TGCGCCAGCAGCTTGACCGTACCGGGGGAGAACACTGAAGCTTTCTTT; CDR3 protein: CASSLTVPGENTEAFF
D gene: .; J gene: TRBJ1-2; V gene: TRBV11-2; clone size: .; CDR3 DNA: TGTGCCAGCAGCTTACCCGGGGATAATGGCTACACCTTC; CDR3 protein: CASSLPGDNGYTF
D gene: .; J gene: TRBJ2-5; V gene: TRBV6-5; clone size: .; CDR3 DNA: TGTGCCACCCGCTGGGGGGGCCAGGGAGAGACCCAGTACTTC; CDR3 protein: CATRWGGQGETQYF
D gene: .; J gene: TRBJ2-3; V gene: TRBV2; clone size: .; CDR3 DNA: TGTGCCAGCAGTGGAGGACAGAAATCAGATACGCAGTATTTT; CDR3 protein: CASSGGQKSDTQYF
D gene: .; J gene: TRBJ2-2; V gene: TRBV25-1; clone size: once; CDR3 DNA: TGTGCCAGCCTTCCACAGGACATCTCCGGGGAGCTGTTTTTT; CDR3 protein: CASLPQDISGELFF
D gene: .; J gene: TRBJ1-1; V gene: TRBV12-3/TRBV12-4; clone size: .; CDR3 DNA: TGTGCCAGCCGCCTGATCCAAAACACTGAAGCTTTCTTT; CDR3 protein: CASRLIQNTEAFF
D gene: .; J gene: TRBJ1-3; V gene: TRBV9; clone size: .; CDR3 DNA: TGTGCCAGCAGCGCGTCAGATCGAAACACCATATATTTT; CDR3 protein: CASSASDRNTIYF
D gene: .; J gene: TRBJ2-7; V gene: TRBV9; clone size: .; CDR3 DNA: TGTGCCAGCAGCGTTCAGGGAGACTACGAGCAGTACTTC; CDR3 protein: CASSVQGDYEQYF
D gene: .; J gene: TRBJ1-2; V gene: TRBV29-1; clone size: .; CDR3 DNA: TGCAGCGTTACCACCCGGCAGCACTATGGCTACACCTTC; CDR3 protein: CSVTTRQHYGYTF
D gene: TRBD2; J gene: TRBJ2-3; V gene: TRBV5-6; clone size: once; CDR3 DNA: TGTGCCAGCAGCTTGGTTGTAGCGGGGGGCCTAAAGGAATCGCAGTATTTT; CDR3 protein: CASSLVVAGGLKESQYF
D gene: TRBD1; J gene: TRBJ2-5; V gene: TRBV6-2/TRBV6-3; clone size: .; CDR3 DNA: TGTGCCAGCAGTTGGGCCGGGACAGGGCCAGAGACCCAGTACTTC; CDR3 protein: CASSWAGTGPETQYF